In this sample, the clone carrying this TCR beta chain turned up a few times. Its antigen is undetermined. Amplified regions were TCR beta CDR3 sequences from RNA transcripts. During a first-round RT-PCR of the TCR CDR3, the HTBI primer set was used. TCRdb independently ran MiXCR on the multiplex PCR reads; one entry per CDR3 protein. The table lists a few hundred thousand distinct CDR3 sequences, just over 45% of them singletons. This record comes from a study of T cells in Graves' hyperthyroidism and ophthalmopathy. For the diagnoses, clinical symptoms, serum thyroxine and TRAb, thyroid ultrasound and orbital computed tomography were used. The study's findings and limits: For ophthalmopathy, model prediction preceded onset by a median approximately 6 months.

V lost 2 bases and J 2 bases, leaving 9 bases between the germline ends. The CDR3 is 15 amino acids. From germline, CDR1 is SNHLY and CDR2 FYNNEI. The source of this sequence is a woman aged 18 to 35 with Graves' hyperthyroidism. The sample consisted of peripheral blood or thyroid tissue (not recorded which). The chain has TRBV2 and TRBJ2-2, with D unclear. The CDR3 spells CASSETPVNTGELFF. The DNA for the CDR3 is TGTGCCAGCAGTGAAACCCCGGTAAACACCGGGGAGCTGTTTTTT. The whole variable domain, remainder taken from reference TRBV2 and TRBJ2-2, is EPEVTQTPSHQVTQMGQEVILRCVPISNHLYFYWYRQILGQKVEFLVSFYNNEISEKSEIFDDQFSVERPDGSNFTLKIRSTKLEDSAMYFCASSETPVNTGELFFGEGSRLTVL.